This T cell receptor (beta chain) was identified during a study of blood T cell repertoires in COVID-19. Original handling: Amplification of reference gene primers provided the estimated nucleated cell counts. Only in-frame clones appear in the TCRdb table, and some are missing; sequencing was by immunoSEQ multiplex PCR. The V and J calls and clone size are taken from that table; D and trimming were inferred from the DNA. The data show 200,000 to 250,000 clones, around 90% seen once. Recovered participants had two consecutive negative NP/OP PCR tests, healthcare professional clearance, or symptom resolution. The sequence was collected from a man aged 25-45 years who had recovered from COVID-19. Sequencing was performed on PBMCs or T cells enriched from blood (not recorded which).

CDR3 residues: CAGGAEQFF. CDR3 coding DNA: TGTGCCGGAGGAGCGGAGCAGTTCTTC. This rearrangement joins TRBV30 to TRBJ2-1, with a tentative D call TRBD2 (5 bases). The CDR3 covers 9 residues. Germline V lookup: CDR1 GTSNPN, CDR2 SVGIG (reference sequence). V was shortened by 8 bases and J by 10 bases, with 9 bases between the two germline ends.